This T cell receptor (beta chain) was sequenced in a study of beta chain features in type 1 diabetes. Overall study context: Cell yields, age and gender were similar between patients and healthy donors. Study findings and constraints: cDNA-based reads could over-represent cells with high TCR expression. Type 1 diabetes patients had moderately but significantly shorter TCRB CDR3s in all four CD4+ subsets. The study found that naive, central memory and Treg TCRB repertoires appeared more similar in patients than in healthy donors.

A sort by CD45RO/CCR7/CD25/CD127/CD95/CD27 yielded CD4+ naive, central memory, regulatory and stem cell-like memory cells. The sequenced template was cDNA made from the entire isolated RNA. Clones were read by immunoSEQ multiplex PCR, and TCRdb kept only the in-frame ones, dropping some. The sample shows nearly 700,000 clones, roughly 13% of them seen only once. On this clone: Its antigen is not known.

Trimming took off 5 bases at V and 4 bases at J, with 15 bases between the two ends. The CDR3 runs 14 residues. Germline CDR1 and CDR2: LNHNV and YYDKDF (reference sequence). The V gene is TRBV15, the J gene TRBJ2-7; weak D call: TRBD1 (6 bases). The specimen sequenced was naive CD4+ T cells from blood. This TCR was sampled from a man aged 18 to 30 with type 1 diabetes. The CDR3 is CATSSPGTFYEQYF. Here the CDR3 DNA reads TGTGCCACCAGCTCCCCCGGGACATTTTACGAGCAGTACTTC.